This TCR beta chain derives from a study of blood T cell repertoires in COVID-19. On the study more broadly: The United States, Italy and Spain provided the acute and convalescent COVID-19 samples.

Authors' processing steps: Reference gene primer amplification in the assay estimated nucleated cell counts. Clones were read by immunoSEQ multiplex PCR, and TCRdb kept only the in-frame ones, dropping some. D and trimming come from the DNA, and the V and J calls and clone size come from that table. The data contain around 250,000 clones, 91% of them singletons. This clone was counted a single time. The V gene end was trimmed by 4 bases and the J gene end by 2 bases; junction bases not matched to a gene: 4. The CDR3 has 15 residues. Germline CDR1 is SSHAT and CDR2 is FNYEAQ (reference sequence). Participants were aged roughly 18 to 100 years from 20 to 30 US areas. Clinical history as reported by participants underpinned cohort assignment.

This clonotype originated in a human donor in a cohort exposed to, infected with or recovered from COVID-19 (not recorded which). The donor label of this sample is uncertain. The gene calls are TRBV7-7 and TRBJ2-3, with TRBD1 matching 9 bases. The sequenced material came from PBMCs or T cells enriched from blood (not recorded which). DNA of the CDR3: TGTGCCAGCAGCTCCGGACAGGGGAACACAGATACGCAGTATTTT. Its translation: CASSSGQGNTDTQYF. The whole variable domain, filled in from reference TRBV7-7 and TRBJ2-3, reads GAGVSQSPRYKVTKRGQDVTLRCDPISSHATLYWYQQALGQGPEFLTYFNYEAQPDKSGLPSDRFSAERPEGSISTLTIQRTEQRDSAMYRCASSSGQGNTDTQYFGPGTRLTVL.